This TCR beta chain derives from a study of T-cell reconstitution after alpha-beta-depleted transplantation in children. Study-wide results and caveats: Where alpha-beta T cells came from about two months after transplant was reportedly several hundred expanded graft clones. One year post-transplant, T-cell counts and diversity were largely derived from T cells produced anew.

Preparation of the TCRbeta library involved a method that used unique molecular identifiers. TCRdb used MiXCR to reprocess the PCR reads, holding one entry per CDR3 protein. The data contain some 440,000 distinct CDR3 sequences, about a sixth of them singletons. On this clonotype: Its antigen is not known.

The receptor comes from a boy in the first two years of life who had a stem cell transplant for Wiskott-Aldrich syndrome, so the T cells may come from the graft donor. The sequences come from PBMCs, mostly from graft donor cells, collected 360 days after TCRalphabeta/CD19-depleted stem cell transplant.

CDR3 protein: CASSHDPAGGQKKTQYF. Written as DNA, the CDR3 is TGTGCCAGCAGCCACGACCCAGCGGGGGGGCAGAAGAAGACCCAGTACTTC. The rearrangement uses TRBV4-2 and TRBJ2-5; 10 positions agree with TRBD2. Germline CDR1 is LGHNA and CDR2 is YNFKEQ. V shed 3 bases and J 6 bases; nucleotides not matched to a gene: 13. The CDR3 spans 17 residues.